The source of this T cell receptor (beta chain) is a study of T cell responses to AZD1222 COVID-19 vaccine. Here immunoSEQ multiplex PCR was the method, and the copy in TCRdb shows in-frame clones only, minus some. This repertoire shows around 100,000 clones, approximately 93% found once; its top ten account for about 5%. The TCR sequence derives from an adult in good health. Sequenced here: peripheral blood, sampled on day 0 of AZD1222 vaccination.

This CDR3 is CATTGDYGYTF. In DNA form, the CDR3 reads TGTGCCACAACAGGGGACTATGGCTACACCTTC. The chain couples TRBV10-3 to TRBJ1-2, with 7 bases identical to TRBD1. Trimming cost V 10 bases and J 3 bases; bases outside gene matches: 2. The germline gives CDR1 ENHRY, CDR2 SYGVKD. The CDR3 totals 11 residues.